One T cell receptor (beta chain) is described in this entry. In the same sample, other DNA sequences code for this CDR3. The sample comes from a study of T cell changes during pregnancy in multiple sclerosis. Produced via immunoSEQ multiplex PCR; TCRdb's table is partial and in-frame only. Of over 80,000 clones listed, approximately 90% are singletons. The CDR3 has 15 amino acids. Germline CDR1 reads MNHEY; CDR2 reads SMNVEV (reference sequence). V lost 2 bases, J lost 5 bases, and 15 bases lay in between. This sequence originates from a female donor in good health, enrolled as a control in a pregnancy study. Sequencing was performed on peripheral blood, taken in the second trimester of pregnancy. The chain links TRBV27 to TRBJ1-1; D is unclear. CDR3 coding DNA: TGTGCCAGCAGTTTAGTTAGAGCCTCGGGGACTGAAGCTTTCTTT. The encoded protein is CASSLVRASGTEAFF.